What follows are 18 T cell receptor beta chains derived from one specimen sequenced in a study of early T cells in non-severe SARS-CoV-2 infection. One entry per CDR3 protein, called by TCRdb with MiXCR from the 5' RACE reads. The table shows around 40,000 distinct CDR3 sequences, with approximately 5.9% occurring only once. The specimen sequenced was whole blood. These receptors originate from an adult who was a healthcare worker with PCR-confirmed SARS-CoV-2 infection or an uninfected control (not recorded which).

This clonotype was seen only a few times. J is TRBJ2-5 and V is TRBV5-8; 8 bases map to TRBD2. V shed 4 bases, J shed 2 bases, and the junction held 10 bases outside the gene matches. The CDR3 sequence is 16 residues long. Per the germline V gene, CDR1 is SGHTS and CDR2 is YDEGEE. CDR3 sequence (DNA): TGTGCCAGCAGCCCCCCGGGACTAGTCGCACAAGAGACCCAGTACTTC. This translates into CASSPPGLVAQETQYF.

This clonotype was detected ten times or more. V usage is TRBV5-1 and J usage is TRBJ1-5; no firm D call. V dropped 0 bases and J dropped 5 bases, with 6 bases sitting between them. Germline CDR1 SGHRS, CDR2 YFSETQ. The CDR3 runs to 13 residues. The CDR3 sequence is CASSLVPDQPQHF. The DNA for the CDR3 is TGCGCCAGCAGCTTGGTGCCCGATCAGCCCCAGCATTTT.

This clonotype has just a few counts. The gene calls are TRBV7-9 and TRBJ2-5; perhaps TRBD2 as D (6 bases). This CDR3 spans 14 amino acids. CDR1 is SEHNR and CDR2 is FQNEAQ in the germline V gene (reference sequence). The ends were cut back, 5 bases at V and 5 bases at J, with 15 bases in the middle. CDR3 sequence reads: CASSPAGKSETQYF. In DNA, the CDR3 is TGTGCCAGCAGCCCGGCGGGAAAATCTGAGACCCAGTACTTC.

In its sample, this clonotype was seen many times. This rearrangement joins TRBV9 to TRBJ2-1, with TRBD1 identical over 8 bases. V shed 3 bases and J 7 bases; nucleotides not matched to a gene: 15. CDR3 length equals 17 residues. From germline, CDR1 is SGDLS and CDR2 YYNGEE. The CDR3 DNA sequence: TGTGCCAGCAGCGCCGCCATGGGCAGGGGGCGCGGGAATGAGCAGTTCTTC. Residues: CASSAAMGRGRGNEQFF.

In DNA form, the CDR3 reads TGTGCCAGCAGCCCGGGACAGGGGCACAATGAGCAGTTCTTC. This translates into CASSPGQGHNEQFF. V usage is TRBV7-8 and J usage is TRBJ2-1, with TRBD1 matching over 10 bases. CDR1 and CDR2 (germline): SGHVS, FQNEAQ. The CDR3 totals 14 residues. V was pared by 5 bases and J by 5 bases, with 3 bases of the junction left unmatched. The complete variable domain, with remaining parts taken from reference TRBV7-8 and TRBJ2-1, reads GAGVSQSPRYKVAKRGQDVALRCDPISGHVSLFWYQQALGQGPEFLTYFQNEAQLDKSGLPSDRFFAERPEGSVSTLKIQRTQQEDSAVYLCASSPGQGHNEQFFGPGTRLTVL.

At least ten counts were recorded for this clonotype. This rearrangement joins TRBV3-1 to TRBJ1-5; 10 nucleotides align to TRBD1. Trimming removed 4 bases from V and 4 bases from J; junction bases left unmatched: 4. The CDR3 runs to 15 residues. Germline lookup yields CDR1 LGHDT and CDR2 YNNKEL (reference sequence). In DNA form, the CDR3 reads TGTGCCAGCAGCCCATCGGGACAGGGGAATCAGCCCCAGCATTTT. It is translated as CASSPSGQGNQPQHF. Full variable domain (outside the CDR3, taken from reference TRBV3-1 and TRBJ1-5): DTAVSQTPKYLVTQMGNDKSIKCEQNLGHDTMYWYKQDSKKFLKIMFSYNNKELIINETVPNRFSPKSPDKAHLNLHINSLELGDSAVYFCASSPSGQGNQPQHFGDGTRLSIL.

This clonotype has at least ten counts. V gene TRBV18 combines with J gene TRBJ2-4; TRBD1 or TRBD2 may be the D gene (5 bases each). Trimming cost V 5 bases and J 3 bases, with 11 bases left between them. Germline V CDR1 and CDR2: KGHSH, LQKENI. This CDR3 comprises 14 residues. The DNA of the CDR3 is TGTGCCAGCTCAACAGCGGACAACAAAAACATTCAGTACTTC. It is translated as CASSTADNKNIQYF.

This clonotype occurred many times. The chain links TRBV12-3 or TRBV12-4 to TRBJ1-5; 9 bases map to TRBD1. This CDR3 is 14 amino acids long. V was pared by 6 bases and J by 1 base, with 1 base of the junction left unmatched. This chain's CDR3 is CASSGQGSNQPQHF. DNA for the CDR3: TGTGCCAGCAGCGGACAGGGGAGCAATCAGCCCCAGCATTTT.

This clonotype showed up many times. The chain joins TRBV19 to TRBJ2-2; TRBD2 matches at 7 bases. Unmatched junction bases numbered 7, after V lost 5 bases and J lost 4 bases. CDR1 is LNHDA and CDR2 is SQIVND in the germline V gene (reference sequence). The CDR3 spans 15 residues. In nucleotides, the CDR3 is TGTGCCAGTAGTCCGGGACTAATCTTCACCGGGGAGCTGTTTTTT. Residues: CASSPGLIFTGELFF.

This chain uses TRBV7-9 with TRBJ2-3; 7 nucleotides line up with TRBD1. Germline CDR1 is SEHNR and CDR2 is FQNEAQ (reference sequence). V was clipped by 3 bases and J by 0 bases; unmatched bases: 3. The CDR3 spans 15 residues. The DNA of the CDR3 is TGTGCCAGCAGCTTCGGACAGGCTAGCACAGATACGCAGTATTTT. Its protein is CASSFGQASTDTQYF.

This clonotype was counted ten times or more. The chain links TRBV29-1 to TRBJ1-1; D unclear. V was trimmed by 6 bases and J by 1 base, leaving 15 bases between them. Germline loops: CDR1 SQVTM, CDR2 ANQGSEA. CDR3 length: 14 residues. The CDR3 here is CSVSAVSRNTEAFF. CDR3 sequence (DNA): TGCAGCGTGTCGGCTGTCTCTAGGAACACTGAAGCTTTCTTT.

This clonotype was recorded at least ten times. The CDR3 nucleotides read TGTGCCAGCTCACCACCACTCGGAAGAGGCCAGCCCCAGCATTTT. This encodes CASSPPLGRGQPQHF. The chain is built from TRBV18 and TRBJ1-5; D is uncertain. The CDR3 totals 15 residues. The germline V and J ends were trimmed by 0 bases and 7 bases, with 13 bases remaining between them. Germline V CDR1 and CDR2: KGHSH, LQKENI.

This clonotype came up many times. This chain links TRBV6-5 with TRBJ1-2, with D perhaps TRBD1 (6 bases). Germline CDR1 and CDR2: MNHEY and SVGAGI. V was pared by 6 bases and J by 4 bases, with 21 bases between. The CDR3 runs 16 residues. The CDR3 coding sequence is TGTGCCAGCAGCCCCTTGTCAGGGGAGGGTTTCTATGGCTACACCTTC. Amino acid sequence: CASSPLSGEGFYGYTF.

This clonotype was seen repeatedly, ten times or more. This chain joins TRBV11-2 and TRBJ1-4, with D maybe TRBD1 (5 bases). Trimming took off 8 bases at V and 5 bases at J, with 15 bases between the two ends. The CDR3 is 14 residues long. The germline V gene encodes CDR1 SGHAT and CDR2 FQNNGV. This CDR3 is CASGTHLRNEKLFF. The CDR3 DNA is TGTGCCAGCGGGACCCATTTGAGGAATGAAAAACTGTTTTTT.

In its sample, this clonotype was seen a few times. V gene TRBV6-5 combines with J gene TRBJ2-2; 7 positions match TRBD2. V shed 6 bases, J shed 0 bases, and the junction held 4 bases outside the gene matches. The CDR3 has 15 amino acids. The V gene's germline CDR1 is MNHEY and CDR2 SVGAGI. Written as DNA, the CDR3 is TGTGCCAGCAGCATAGCGGGTCCGAACACCGGGGAGCTGTTTTTT. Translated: CASSIAGPNTGELFF.

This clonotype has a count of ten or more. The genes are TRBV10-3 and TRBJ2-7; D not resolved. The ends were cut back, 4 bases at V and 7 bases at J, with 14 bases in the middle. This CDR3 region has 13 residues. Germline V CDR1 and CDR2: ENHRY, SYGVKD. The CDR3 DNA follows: TGTGCCATCAGTGGGGGTCAAGCCTCGGAGCAGTACTTC. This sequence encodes CAISGGQASEQYF.

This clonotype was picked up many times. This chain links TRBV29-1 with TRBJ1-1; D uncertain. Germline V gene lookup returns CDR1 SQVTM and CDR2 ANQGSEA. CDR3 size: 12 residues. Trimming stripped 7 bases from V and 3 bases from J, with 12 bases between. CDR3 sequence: CSALTGDTEAFF. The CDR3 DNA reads TGCAGCGCTCTGACCGGGGACACTGAAGCTTTCTTT.

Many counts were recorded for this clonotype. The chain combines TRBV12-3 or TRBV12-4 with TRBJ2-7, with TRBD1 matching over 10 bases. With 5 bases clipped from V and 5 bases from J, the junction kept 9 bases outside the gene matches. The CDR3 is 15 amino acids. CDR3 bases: TGTGCCAGCAGTCAGGCGGGACAGGGGTTCAACGAGCAGTACTTC. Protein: CASSQAGQGFNEQYF.